What follows are 7 T cell receptor beta chains derived from one specimen sequenced in a study of cytomegalovirus exposure and HLA in healthy donors. PCR amplification relied on 60 Vbeta primers (plus 13 Jbeta primers). The method was immunoSEQ multiplex PCR; TCRdb's version includes in-frame clones alone and lacks a portion of them. The sample carries 200,000 to 250,000 clones, 75% to 85% recorded once. Sequencing was done on a sample of PBMCs. All receptors come from an older woman in good health and CMV-seropositive.

This clone was found once. The genes are TRBV7-9 and TRBJ1-3; 7 nucleotides align to TRBD1. Germline V lookup: CDR1 SEHNR, CDR2 FQNEAQ (reference sequence). The CDR3 runs 16 residues. Losses at the gene ends were 4 bases for V and 2 bases for J; bases not matched to a gene: 8. CDR3 sequence reads: CASSSPQTGAGNTIYF. CDR3 nucleotides: TGTGCCAGCAGCTCACCCCAAACAGGGGCTGGAAACACCATATATTTT. The entire variable domain, with the rest obtained from reference TRBV7-9 and TRBJ1-3, is as follows: DTGVSQNPRHKITKRGQNVTFRCDPISEHNRLYWYRQTLGQGPEFLTYFQNEAQLEKSRLLSDRFSAERPKGSFSTLEIQRTEQGDSAMYLCASSSPQTGAGNTIYFGEGSWLTVV.

This clone has more than one count but fewer than ten. Different DNA sequences within this sample yield the same CDR3. The CDR3 DNA sequence: TGTGCCAGTAGTATCTACAACTATGGCTACACCTTC. Protein: CASSIYNYGYTF. This rearrangement joins TRBV19 to TRBJ1-2; D gene ambiguous. CDR3 length: 12 amino acids. Trimming removed 3 bases at V and 2 bases at J, with 4 bases between. Looked up from germline, CDR1 is LNHDA and CDR2 is SQIVND (reference sequence).

The chain couples TRBV19 to TRBJ1-1; D possibly corresponds to TRBD1 (5 bases). V was trimmed by 3 bases and J by 8 bases, leaving 19 bases between them. The length of the CDR3 is 15 residues. Germline values: CDR1 LNHDA, CDR2 SQIVND (reference sequence). The CDR3 is CASSILPGRKGEAFF. The CDR3 DNA is TGTGCCAGTAGTATCCTTCCAGGGAGGAAAGGGGAAGCTTTCTTT.

This clone was seen a handful of times. The V gene is TRBV7-2, the J gene TRBJ2-2, with TRBD1 as a possible D gene (5 bases). CDR1 and CDR2 (germline): SGHTA, FQGNSA. Trimming took 4 bases from V and 4 from J, leaving 7 bases between them. CDR3 length: 13 residues. CDR3 nucleotide sequence: TGTGCCAGCAGCTCACAGGTCACCGGGGAGCTGTTTTTT. Translating it yields CASSSQVTGELFF.

This chain uses TRBV30 with TRBJ2-3, with D possibly matching TRBD1 (5 bases). The germline V gene encodes CDR1 GTSNPN and CDR2 SVGIG (reference sequence). The CDR3 length is 15 residues. V lost 3 bases and J lost 6, with 19 bases in between. The CDR3 DNA reads TGTGCCTGGAGCCAAAACAGGAATTTTCGGGATACGCAGTATTTT. Protein product: CAWSQNRNFRDTQYF.

The V call is TRBV28, the J call TRBJ1-2; D is perhaps TRBD1 (5 bases). CDR3 length: 12 amino acids. Trimming pared 2 bases from V and 5 bases from J, leaving 6 bases between. Looked up from germline, CDR1 is MDHEN and CDR2 is SYDVKM. The CDR3 sequence: CASSLQGYGYTF. DNA for the CDR3: TGTGCCAGCAGTTTACAGGGTTATGGCTACACCTTC.

The chain joins TRBV5-1 to TRBJ2-5; 9 bases agree with TRBD2. V shed 2 bases and J 5 bases; nucleotides not matched to a gene: 7. The CDR3 runs to 15 residues. The germline V gene has CDR1 SGHRS and CDR2 YFSETQ. The CDR3 DNA is TGCGCCAGCAGCTTATTGGGACTAGCCCAGGAGACCCAGTACTTC. As protein: CASSLLGLAQETQYF.